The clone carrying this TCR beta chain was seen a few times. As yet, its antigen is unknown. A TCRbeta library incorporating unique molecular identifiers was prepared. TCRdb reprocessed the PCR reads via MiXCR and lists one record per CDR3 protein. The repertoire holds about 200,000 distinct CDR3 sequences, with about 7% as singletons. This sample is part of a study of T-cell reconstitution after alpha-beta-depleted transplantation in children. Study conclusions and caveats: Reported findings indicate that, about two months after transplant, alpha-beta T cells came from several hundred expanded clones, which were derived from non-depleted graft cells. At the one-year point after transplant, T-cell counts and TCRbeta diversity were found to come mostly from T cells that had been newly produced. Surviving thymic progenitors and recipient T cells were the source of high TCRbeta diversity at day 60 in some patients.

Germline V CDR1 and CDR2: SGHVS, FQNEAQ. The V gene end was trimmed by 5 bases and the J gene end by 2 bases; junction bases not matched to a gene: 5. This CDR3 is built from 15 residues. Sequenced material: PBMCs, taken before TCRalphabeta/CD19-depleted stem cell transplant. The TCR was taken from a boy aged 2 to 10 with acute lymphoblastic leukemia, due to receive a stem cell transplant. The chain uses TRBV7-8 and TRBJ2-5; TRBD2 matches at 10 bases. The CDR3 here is CASSTGTSVQETQYF. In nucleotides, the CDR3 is TGTGCCAGCAGCACCGGGACTAGCGTACAAGAGACCCAGTACTTC.